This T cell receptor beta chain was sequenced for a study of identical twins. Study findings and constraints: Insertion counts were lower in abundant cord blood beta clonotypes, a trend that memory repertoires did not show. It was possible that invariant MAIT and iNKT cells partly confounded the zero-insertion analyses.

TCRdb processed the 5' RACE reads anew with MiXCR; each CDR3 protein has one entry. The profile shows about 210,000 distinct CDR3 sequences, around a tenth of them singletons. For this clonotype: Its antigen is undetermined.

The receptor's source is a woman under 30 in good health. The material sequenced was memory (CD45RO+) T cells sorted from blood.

CDR3 residues: CASSNGPQGKVGYEQYF. The DNA of the CDR3 is TGCGCCAGCAGCAACGGCCCCCAGGGAAAGGTGGGCTACGAGCAGTACTTC. The V call is TRBV5-1, the J call TRBJ2-7; tentatively, D is TRBD1 (5 bases). With 4 bases removed from V and 3 bases from J, the gap between germline ends came to 23 bases. The length of the CDR3 is 17 residues. CDR1 and CDR2 from the germline V gene are SGHRS and YFSETQ. Looking up the rest from reference TRBV5-1 and TRBJ2-7 gives the full variable domain: KAGVTQTPRYLIKTRGQQVTLSCSPISGHRSVSWYQQTPGQGLQFLFEYFSETQRNKGNFPGRFSGRQFSNSRSEMNVSTLELGDSALYLCASSNGPQGKVGYEQYFGPGTRLTVT.